Shown below are 15 T cell receptor beta chains from a single sample sequenced in a study of blood T cell repertoires in COVID-19. Some clones are missing from TCRdb's copy, which holds only in-frame ones; the method was immunoSEQ multiplex PCR. This table has over 200,000 clones, 90% appearing once. Sequenced sample: peripheral blood. These receptors were collected from a man aged 30 to 39 with COVID-19, enrolled during active disease.

This chain links TRBV5-1 with TRBJ1-1; TRBD1 might be the D (6 bases). The CDR3 sequence is 16 residues long. CDR1 SGHRS and CDR2 YFSETQ come from the germline V gene. With 0 bases removed from V and 1 base from J, the gap between germline ends came to 13 bases. The CDR3 coding sequence is TGCGCCAGCAGCTTGGCCGCAGGGGCTGCGAACACTGAAGCTTTCTTT. The encoded protein is CASSLAAGAANTEAFF.

V gene TRBV6-5 combines with J gene TRBJ1-2; no reliable D call. V lost 2 bases and J 2 bases, leaving 12 bases between the germline ends. CDR3 length: 15 residues. Germline V CDR1 and CDR2: MNHEY, SVGAGI. The CDR3 DNA is TGTGCCAGCAGTTACCCGGACTTATCCAACTATGGCTACACCTTC. Translation gives CASSYPDLSNYGYTF.

The chain links TRBV18 to TRBJ2-1, with 8 bases that match TRBD2. With 0 bases clipped from V and 3 bases from J, the junction kept 1 base outside the gene matches. This CDR3 contains 15 residues. From germline, CDR1 is KGHSH and CDR2 LQKENI. The DNA for the CDR3 is TGTGCCAGCTCACCACCGGGGACTAGCTACAATGAGCAGTTCTTC. Amino acid sequence: CASSPPGTSYNEQFF.

The V gene is TRBV11-2, the J gene TRBJ2-7; TRBD1 matches at 7 bases. The CDR3 contains 15 residues. J lost 0 bases, V lost 4 bases, and 6 bases had no gene match. Germline values: CDR1 SGHAT, CDR2 FQNNGV. CDR3 in DNA: TGTGCCAGCAGCTATCCGACAGGGATCTCCTACGAGCAGTACTTC. This translates into CASSYPTGISYEQYF.

The chain has TRBV14 and TRBJ2-2; 9 positions match TRBD1. The CDR3 totals 16 residues. Looked up from germline, CDR1 is SGHDN and CDR2 is FVKESK. After removal of 5 bases from V and 6 bases from J, the junction contained 10 bases not matched to a gene. Here the CDR3 DNA reads TGTGCCAGCAGCGCCCCTAGGACAGGGGTCTCCGGGGAGCTGTTTTTT. Its translation: CASSAPRTGVSGELFF.

V is TRBV9 and J is TRBJ2-3, with TRBD1 matching over 7 bases. The CDR3 is 17 residues long. Germline lookup yields CDR1 SGDLS and CDR2 YYNGEE. The V gene end was trimmed by 0 bases and the J gene end by 4 bases; junction bases not matched to a gene: 11. The CDR3 here is CASSVAGETGIADTQYF. In DNA, the CDR3 is TGTGCCAGCAGCGTAGCAGGGGAGACAGGGATAGCAGATACGCAGTATTTT.

The rearrangement links TRBV28 to TRBJ2-1; weak D call: TRBD1 (8 bases). V was trimmed by 10 bases and J by 12 bases, leaving 25 bases between them. This CDR3 is 14 amino acids long. CDR1 is MDHEN, CDR2 SYDVKM, per germline. The CDR3 DNA reads as TGTGCCACCAATAGCTGGACAGGGACTAAGATGCAGTTCTTC. The encoded protein is CATNSWTGTKMQFF.

The chain couples TRBV5-1 to TRBJ2-3, with 7 positions matching TRBD2. CDR1 and CDR2 (germline): SGHRS, YFSETQ. V dropped 7 bases and J dropped 2; count of bases not matched to a gene: 7. CDR3 length: 14 amino acids. CDR3 sequence reads: CASRDYLTTDTQYF. CDR3 in DNA: TGCGCCAGCCGGGACTACCTAACCACAGATACGCAGTATTTT.

J is TRBJ1-2 and V is TRBV28; no firm D call. Trimming removed 3 bases at V and 5 bases at J, with 7 bases between. CDR3 length: 12 residues. Germline V CDR1 and CDR2: MDHEN, SYDVKM. The CDR3 loop is CASSFIGYGYTF. As DNA, the CDR3 is TGTGCCAGCAGTTTTATCGGTTATGGCTACACCTTC.

The chain is built from TRBV19 and TRBJ1-6; D is undetermined. Germline-derived CDR1 and CDR2 are LNHDA and SQIVND (reference sequence). The CDR3 sequence is 13 residues long. V lost 0 bases, J lost 10 bases, and 7 bases lay in between. CDR3 DNA: TGTGCCAGTAGTATAGACGGGGAATCACCCCTCCACTTT. It encodes CASSIDGESPLHF.

Turning to this clone: In the same sample, other DNA sequences code for this CDR3. V gene TRBV6-5 combines with J gene TRBJ2-7; TRBD2 agrees at 11 bases. CDR1 and CDR2 (germline): MNHEY, SVGAGI. The CDR3 is made up of 15 amino acids. V was clipped by 4 bases and J by 0 bases; unmatched bases: 2. CDR3 DNA sequence: TGTGCCAGCAGTTCTCTAGCGGGGGGCTCCTACGAGCAGTACTTC. Translating it yields CASSSLAGGSYEQYF.

The chain has TRBV29-1 and TRBJ2-5, with 8 bases lining up with TRBD1. The V gene's germline CDR1 is SQVTM and CDR2 ANQGSEA. J was trimmed by 2 bases and V by 5 bases; bases with no gene match: 10. The CDR3 spans 15 residues. The CDR3 here is CSVNVDRGWQETQYF. The DNA of the CDR3 is TGCAGCGTTAACGTCGACAGGGGTTGGCAAGAGACCCAGTACTTC.

V and J are TRBV7-9 and TRBJ2-7, with 9 positions matching TRBD2. Germline values: CDR1 SEHNR, CDR2 FQNEAQ (reference sequence). The CDR3 loop spans 14 amino acids. V trimming: 0 bases; J trimming: 4 bases; junction bases outside the gene matches: 1. DNA of the CDR3: TGTGCCAGCAGCTTAGCTAGCGGGGGTTACGAGCAGTACTTC. Translation gives CASSLASGGYEQYF.

This chain uses TRBV30 with TRBJ1-1, with 7 bases matching TRBD1. The germline V gene has CDR1 GTSNPN and CDR2 SVGIG (reference sequence). There are 15 residues in the CDR3. With 0 bases clipped from V and 1 base from J, the junction kept 5 bases outside the gene matches. In DNA, the CDR3 is TGTGCCTGGAGTGTACTCAACAGGGGGAACACTGAAGCTTTCTTT. Protein product: CAWSVLNRGNTEAFF. The full variable domain, rest sourced from reference TRBV30 and TRBJ1-1, is SQTIHQWPATLVQPVGSPLSLECTVEGTSNPNLYWYRQAAGRGLQLLFYSVGIGQISSEVPQNLSASRPQDRQFILSSKKLLLSDSGFYLCAWSVLNRGNTEAFFGQGTRLTVV.

With respect to this clone: The same CDR3 also results from other DNA sequences found in this sample. Here the CDR3 reads CASSPGGRTEAFF. In DNA, the CDR3 is TGTGCCAGCTCCCCCGGGGGTCGGACTGAAGCTTTCTTT. J is TRBJ1-1 and V is TRBV18; D might be TRBD1 (5 bases). The CDR3 loop spans 13 amino acids. V lost 6 bases to trimming and J lost 5 bases, with 13 bases between them. Germline V gives CDR1 KGHSH, CDR2 LQKENI. Supplemented by reference TRBV18 and TRBJ1-1, the full variable domain reads NAGVMQNPRHLVRRRGQEARLRCSPMKGHSHVYWYRQLPEEGLKFMVYLQKENIIDESGMPKERFSAEFPKEGPSILRIQQVVRGDSAAYFCASSPGGRTEAFFGQGTRLTVV.